Reported below is one TCR beta chain. Its recognized antigen is unknown. No much larger clonotype is one base removed from it; base qualities were not supplied. The data derive from a study of blood T cell repertoires in COVID-19 (dated by TCRdb to the early 2020s). About the investigation overall: Samples covering the acute and convalescent phases of COVID-19 were provided by collaborators in the United States, Italy and Spain. The samples were drawn from two sources: the first 160 participants of the ongoing ImmuneRACE study, and fewer than 1,500 subjects contributed by 6 global collaborators. HLA class I and class II types, where available, came from metadata supplied by the sample provider rather than from assay-based typing. The repertoires were released in a freely available public database intended as a resource for research on the immune response to SARS-CoV-2. The prospective study material was composed of cDNA or gDNA derived from T cells, B-cell-depleted T cells, or PBMCs. Deeply sampled blood TCRbeta repertoires from subjects exposed to, actively infected with, or recovered from COVID-19 were included in the dataset. The sample metadata nearly always contained a de-identified subject ID, COVID-19 status, age in years and sex. Results the study describes overall, beyond this receptor: Clinical and demographic metadata were provided uncurated, with the amount varying by source and participant.

The immunoSEQ Assay, a bias-controlled multiplex PCR, was used to amplify TCRbeta CDR3 regions from genomic DNA. On the study's bioinformatics: The number of nucleated cells in each sample was estimated by amplification of reference gene primers within the assay. Sequence reads were collapsed and filtered to measure the absolute abundance of every unique TCRbeta CDR3 rearrangement. Productive Simpson clonality was computed per sample as the square root of Simpson's diversity index over productive rearrangements. TCRdb provides this immuneACCESS table in a form limited to in-frame rearrangements. Some clones are lacking; in checked studies, under half of them reflect an unresolved V gene, and why the rest are absent is not known. The V and J calls and clone size were taken over from that table, and D and trimming were inferred from the DNA. The sample table shows 200,000 to 300,000 clones, and about 90% are seen once. The ten largest clones represent under 3% of the sample.

At one collaborating source in Seattle, patients were enrolled during active infection and were followed longitudinally through the course of disease. Whole blood was collected in K2EDTA tubes by collaborating institutions according to the institutions' own protocols. For TCRbeta analysis, collaborators shipped samples in one of three forms: frozen whole blood, isolated PBMCs, or DNA extracted from either of those sample types. The CDR3 sequence holds 14 residues, the cysteine and phenylalanine included. Of the read, only the CDR3 DNA is kept; its 42 bases are in frame from base 1. Here V drops 7 bases and J drops 0 bases, and the junction holds 4 bases not matched to any gene. As encoded in the germline V gene, CDR1 is SGHRS while CDR2 is YFSETQ.

Here the chain combines TRBV5-1 and TRBJ2-5, and TRBD2 matches 9 of the central bases. The source of this sequence is a person aged 18 to 35 with COVID-19, enrolled during active disease. The source material was peripheral blood. The nucleotide sequence is given as TGCGCCAGCCGTAGCGGGAGCTACCAAGAGACCCAGTACTTC. Its coded protein is CASRSGSYQETQYF. The CDR3 plus the reference TRBV5-1 and TRBJ2-5 genes for the other parts give the full variable domain: KAGVTQTPRYLIKTRGQQVTLSCSPISGHRSVSWYQQTPGQGLQFLFEYFSETQRNKGNFPGRFSGRQFSNSRSEMNVSTLELGDSALYLCASRSGSYQETQYFGPGTRLLVL.